This TCR beta chain comes out of a study of T cells in Graves' hyperthyroidism and ophthalmopathy (dated by TCRdb to the late 2010s). At the level of the whole study: Peripheral blood samples were taken at the time of initial diagnosis, prior to any treatment. To identify distinguishing TCR V-J signatures, a discovery cohort of around 100 patients was used, comprising 40 to 45 with Graves' ophthalmopathy and 57 with stable Graves' hyperthyroidism. Prospective prediction of ophthalmopathy was tested in an independent validation cohort consisting of 18 to 20 hyperthyroidism patients and 15 to 17 patients who later progressed to ophthalmopathy. The 100 discovery patients were randomly split 7:3 into training and test sets. Thyroid tissue and blood T-cell repertoires from roughly six Graves' hyperthyroidism patients were also compared in the study. Following sampling, methimazole starting at 30 mg daily was given to hyperthyroidism patients, and high-dose intravenous methylprednisolone was given to ophthalmopathy patients. The paper reports TCR Vbeta CDR3 sequencing of fewer than 150 peripheral blood samples: around 45 ophthalmopathy, about 75 hyperthyroidism and approximately 17 progressor patients.

Study-wide conclusions, independent of this receptor: A model built on a 13 V-J signature distinguished ophthalmopathy from stable hyperthyroidism, reaching about 89% sensitivity and around 82% specificity in cross-validation and 80%/75% in testing. No statistical method was used to set the sample size in advance, and investigators knew the group allocation. Blood samples also contained most of the expanded thyroid clonotypes (frequency above 0.001), which suggests that blood repertoires may reflect thyroid immune responses. In validation, the model predicted progression to ophthalmopathy a median of 6.5 months before onset, with approximately 71% sensitivity and 72.22% specificity.

Looking up the germline V gene yields CDR1 SNHLY and CDR2 FYNNEI. A distance of 10 bases separates the germline ends of V and J, which lose 2 bases and 2 bases respectively. Taken from cysteine to phenylalanine, the CDR3 has 15 residues. The kept DNA is CDR3 alone, 45 bases in frame from the first base. Hyperthyroidism patients were newly diagnosed, had a disease duration of under 2 months, and were aged 18 to 65 years. Exclusion was applied to patients with uncontrolled infections, other autoimmune diseases, pregnancy or lactation. Diagnoses were based on clinical symptoms, serum thyroxine and TRAb, thyroid ultrasound and orbital computed tomography. Blood from progressor patients was collected at the time of first diagnosis with hyperthyroidism, before any ophthalmopathy symptoms had appeared. Ficoll-Paque density gradient centrifugation was used to isolate PBMCs from around 10 ml of fresh peripheral blood. Progressor patients were first diagnosed with Graves' hyperthyroidism and then developed ophthalmopathy during follow-up. Trizol reagent was used to extract total RNA, and RNA quality was then checked on an Agilent 2100 Bioanalyzer.

To note about this clonotype: Its antigen target is currently unknown. No much larger clone exists at a distance of one base, and base qualities are not known.

The TCR beta CDR3 regions were amplified from RNA transcripts. A first-round RT-PCR of the TCR CDR3 used the HTBI primer set with the Qiagen OneStep RT-PCR kit. The libraries were constructed in a second round of multiplex PCR and then size-selected and purified. Libraries were sequenced paired-end with 100 bp reads on an Illumina HiSeq2000. The paper's processing steps were these. SOAPnuke was used to process the raw data, removing reads that contained adapters or uncalled bases, had a mean Phred below 15, or lacked an exact match to the constant primer or identifier. High-quality paired reads were merged with COPE v1.2.5, and unique nucleotide sequences were defined as clonotypes. Clonotypes were aligned to IMGT TRBV, TRBD and TRBJ reference segments using MiTCR v1.1. Only V-J combinations with frequency above 0.0001, covering 99.2% of repertoires, were analysed. A TCS score was defined as the ratio between F50 (clonal expansion) and ExV (chaos), using BLOSUM62-based TCRdist between CDR3 peptides within each V-J. Welch's t-statistics and random forest reduced 500 to 550 V-J features to about 13, which were used in a naive Bayes classifier (R e1071). TCRdb ran its own pipeline on the public reads, namely fastp trimming at Q25 and MiXCR clone calling, and kept in-frame beta chains. All rows with the same CDR3 protein become a single entry with the most common DNA and genes. TCRdb's processing, not the authors', yielded these V and J calls. The sample data list a few hundred thousand distinct CDR3 sequences, and approximately 13% of these were observed just once. The ten biggest clones cover more than 5% of the sample.

The chain links TRBV2 with TRBJ1-5, with no confidently assigned D gene. This sequence was found in a woman aged 25 to 39 with Graves' hyperthyroidism that later progressed to Graves' ophthalmopathy. The sequenced material came from blood. DNA sequence: TGTGCCAGCAGTGAATTGGGTCGGGGCAATCAGCCCCAGCATTTT. The resulting protein is CASSELGRGNQPQHF.